The following is a T cell receptor beta chain sequence with its context. The sample comes from a study of blood T cell repertoires in COVID-19. Study at large: Donors in the United States, Italy and Spain gave samples during acute or convalescent COVID-19. The analysed material was cDNA or gDNA that came from T cells, B-cell-depleted T cells, or PBMCs.

Authors' processing steps: Estimation of nucleated cell counts was performed using reference gene primer amplification. Profiling relied on immunoSEQ multiplex PCR, and the TCRdb table lists in-frame clones only, not all of them. V and J calls and clone size are as listed in that table; D and trimming were resolved from the DNA. The profile shows 200,000 or so clones, around nine tenths of them singletons. In germline, CDR1 is MNHEY, CDR2 SMNVEV (reference sequence). This CDR3 is built from 19 residues. The V and J ends lost 5 bases and 5 bases, in that order; junction bases with no gene match: 16. Sequencing was performed on peripheral blood. The rearrangement uses TRBV27 and TRBJ2-1; 12 bases match TRBD2. This sequence originates from a man aged 70-80 years with active or convalescent COVID-19. CDR3: CASSRIAFGLAGNHNEQFF. The CDR3 DNA reads as TGTGCCAGCAGTCGAATTGCCTTTGGACTAGCGGGAAACCACAATGAGCAGTTCTTC.